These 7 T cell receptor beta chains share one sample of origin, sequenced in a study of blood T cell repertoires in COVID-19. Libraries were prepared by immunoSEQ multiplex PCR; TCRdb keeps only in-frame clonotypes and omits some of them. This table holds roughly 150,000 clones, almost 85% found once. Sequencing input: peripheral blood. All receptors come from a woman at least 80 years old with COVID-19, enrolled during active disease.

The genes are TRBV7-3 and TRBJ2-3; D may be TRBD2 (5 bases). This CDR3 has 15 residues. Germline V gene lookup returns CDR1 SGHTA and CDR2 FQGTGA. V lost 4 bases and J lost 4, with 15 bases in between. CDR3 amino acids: CASSSQVGSADTQYF. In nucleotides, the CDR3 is TGTGCCAGCAGCTCTCAAGTAGGGAGCGCAGATACGCAGTATTTT.

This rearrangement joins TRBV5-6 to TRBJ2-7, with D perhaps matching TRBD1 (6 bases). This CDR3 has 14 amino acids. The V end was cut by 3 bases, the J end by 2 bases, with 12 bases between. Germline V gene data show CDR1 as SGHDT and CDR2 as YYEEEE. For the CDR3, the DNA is TGTGCCAGCAGCTCTGACAGGCGGGCCTACGAGCAGTACTTC. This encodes CASSSDRRAYEQYF.

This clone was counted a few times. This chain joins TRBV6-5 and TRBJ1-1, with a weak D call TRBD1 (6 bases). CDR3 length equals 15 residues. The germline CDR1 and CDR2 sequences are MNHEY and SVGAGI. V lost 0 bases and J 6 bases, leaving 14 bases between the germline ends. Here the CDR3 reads CASSYSGRGEPEAFF. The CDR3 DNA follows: TGTGCCAGCAGTTACTCCGGCAGGGGAGAGCCTGAAGCTTTCTTT.

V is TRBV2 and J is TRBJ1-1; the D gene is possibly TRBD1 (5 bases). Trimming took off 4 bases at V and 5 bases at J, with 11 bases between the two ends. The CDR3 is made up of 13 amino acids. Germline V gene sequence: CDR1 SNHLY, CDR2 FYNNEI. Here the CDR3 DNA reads TGTGCCAGCAGTGGGACACCACCTACTGAAGCTTTCTTT. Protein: CASSGTPPTEAFF.

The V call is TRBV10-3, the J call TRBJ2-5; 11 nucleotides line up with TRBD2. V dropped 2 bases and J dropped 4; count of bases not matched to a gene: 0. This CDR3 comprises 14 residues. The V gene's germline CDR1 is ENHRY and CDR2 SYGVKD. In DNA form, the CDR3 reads TGTGCCATCAGTGAGGGACTAGCGGGAGAGACCCAGTACTTC. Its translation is CAISEGLAGETQYF.

The CDR3 DNA follows: TGTGCCAGCACCCAAACCCGGGTCTTCACCGGGGAGCTGTTTTTT. It encodes CASTQTRVFTGELFF. This chain joins TRBV28 and TRBJ2-2, with unresolved D. Trimming left V 7 bases short and J 4 bases short, with 16 bases between. Per the germline V gene, CDR1 is MDHEN and CDR2 is SYDVKM. The CDR3 is made up of 15 amino acids.

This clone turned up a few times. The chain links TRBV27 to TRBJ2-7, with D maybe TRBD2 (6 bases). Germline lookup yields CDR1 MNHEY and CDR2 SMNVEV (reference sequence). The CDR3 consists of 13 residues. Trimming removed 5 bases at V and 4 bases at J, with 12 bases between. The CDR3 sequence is CASSTRGGYEQYF. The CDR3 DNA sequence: TGTGCCAGCAGTACGCGGGGTGGATACGAGCAGTACTTC.